This T cell receptor beta chain was observed in a study of cytomegalovirus exposure and HLA in healthy donors. Study-wide results and limits: Listed as cytomegalovirus-associated were over 150 TCR beta chains.

Primers included in the PCR were 60 Vbeta and 13 Jbeta primers. Sequenced by immunoSEQ multiplex PCR; TCRdb stores in-frame clones only, minus some. The sample lists some 170,000 clones, roughly 81% occurring once. As concerns this clone: Its antigen is as yet unknown.

The CDR3 is made up of 17 amino acids. V gave up 4 bases and J gave up 0 bases; unmatched junction bases: 9. Germline CDR1 and CDR2: GTSNPN and SVGIG (reference sequence). Input material: PBMCs. The chain is built from TRBV30 and TRBJ1-6, with 7 positions matching TRBD1. The receptor was derived from a woman younger than 35 in good health and CMV-seropositive. The CDR3 DNA reads TGTGCCTGGAATGAATTACAGGGGAGCTCCTATAATTCACCCCTCCACTTT. It is translated as CAWNELQGSSYNSPLHF. The complete variable domain, with remaining parts taken from reference TRBV30 and TRBJ1-6, reads SQTIHQWPATLVQPVGSPLSLECTVEGTSNPNLYWYRQAAGRGLQLLFYSVGIGQISSEVPQNLSASRPQDRQFILSSKKLLLSDSGFYLCAWNELQGSSYNSPLHFGNGTRLTVT.